Reported below is one TCR beta chain. Its specificity is unknown. Generated by immunoSEQ multiplex PCR, the TCRdb table keeps only in-frame clones and is missing some. The sample lists roughly 70,000 clones, about 94% occurring once. CDR3 length equals 15 residues. Trimming cost V 4 bases and J 3 bases; bases outside gene matches: 6. Germline lookup yields CDR1 SGHTA and CDR2 FQGNSA. This record belongs to a study of PD-1 blockade in classical Hodgkin lymphoma. This sample's time point: newly diagnosed, previously untreated cHL patient sample. Comparison samples consisted of PBMCs from newly diagnosed, untreated classical Hodgkin lymphoma. Findings and caveats of the study: Reported findings placed baseline TCR diversity lower in newly diagnosed patients (compared with healthy donors). Repertoire difference causes, possibly disease activity or prior therapy, remain undefined.

The chain links TRBV7-2 to TRBJ1-2, with TRBD1 matching 9 bases. The receptor's source is a human donor with classical Hodgkin lymphoma. The sequenced sample consisted of peripheral blood mononuclear cells (PBMCs). The CDR3 nucleotides are TGTGCCAGCAGCTACACACAGGGGGCATACTATGGCTACACCTTC. Encoded protein: CASSYTQGAYYGYTF.